These T cell receptor beta chains were read from a single sample in a study of CD8 T cells in Susac syndrome. MiXCR was run by TCRdb on the immunoSEQ multiplex PCR reads, yielding one entry per CDR3 protein. Here the sample spans under 200,000 distinct CDR3 sequences, around nine tenths being singletons. Sequenced input: CD4+ T cells from PBMCs. These receptors came from a human donor with Susac syndrome. The CDR3 runs from the conserved cysteine through the conserved F or W. The D gene is left open where the match is weak. Expanded clones are given a class, and other clones once, few, many or no size at all.

CDR3aa,CDR3nt,d_gene,abundance,j_gene,v_gene
CASSPTGVDGQPQHF,TGTGCCAGCTCACCTACGGGCGTCGACGGACAGCCCCAGCATTTT,-,-,TRBJ1-5,TRBV18
CASSDPGTGKPQHF,TGTGCCAGCAGTGACCCCGGGACAGGGAAGCCCCAGCATTTT,TRBD1,-,TRBJ1-5,TRBV6-1
CASSPTGSSYNSPLHF,TGTGCCAGCTCACCGACAGGTTCTTCTTATAATTCACCCCTCCACTTT,-,few,TRBJ1-6,TRBV18
CASSVAPQPSTDTQYF,TGTGCCAGCAGCGTAGCTCCCCAGCCGTCTACAGATACGCAGTATTTT,-,-,TRBJ2-3,TRBV9
CASSARANTGELFF,TGTGCCAGCAGCGCCAGGGCCAACACCGGGGAGCTGTTTTTT,-,-,TRBJ2-2,TRBV9
CASSKGVEAFF,TGTGCCAGCAGCAAGGGGGTTGAAGCTTTCTTT,-,-,TRBJ1-1,TRBV5-4
CASSESPPNRNTEAFF,TGTGCCAGCAGTGAATCCCCCCCAAATCGAAACACTGAAGCTTTCTTT,-,-,TRBJ1-1,TRBV2
CASSQAGYEEQYF,TGCGCCAGCAGCCAAGCCGGGTACGAGGAGCAGTACTTC,-,-,TRBJ2-7,TRBV4-1
CASSLVASRVAYSPLHF,TGCGCCAGCAGCTTGGTAGCTTCTCGCGTGGCATATTCACCCCTCCACTTT,-,-,TRBJ1-6,TRBV5-1
CASSLITGGGDTQYF,TGTGCCAGCAGCTTGATTACGGGAGGAGGAGATACGCAGTATTTT,TRBD2,-,TRBJ2-3,TRBV5-8
CASSSGEGARINEKLFF,TGTGCCAGCAGTTCAGGGGAGGGGGCGCGGATCAATGAAAAACTGTTTTTT,TRBD1,-,TRBJ1-4,TRBV12-3/TRBV12-4
CASSLGQGVDTQYF,TGTGCCAGCAGCTTAGGACAGGGGGTAGATACGCAGTATTTT,TRBD1,-,TRBJ2-3,TRBV7-2
CASSYGQDYSYEQYF,TGTGCCAGCAGTTACGGACAGGATTACTCCTACGAGCAGTACTTC,TRBD1,-,TRBJ2-7,TRBV6-5
CATRGVGNQPQHF,TGTGCCACCAGGGGGGTGGGCAATCAGCCCCAGCATTTT,-,-,TRBJ1-5,TRBV24-1
CASSGLGGGVYNEQFF,TGTGCCAGCAGTGGATTGGGCGGGGGGGTATACAATGAGCAGTTCTTC,TRBD2,once,TRBJ2-1,TRBV25-1
CASSLGGGGNQPQHF,TGTGCCAGCAGTTTAGGGGGAGGGGGCAATCAGCCCCAGCATTTT,-,-,TRBJ1-5,TRBV12-3/TRBV12-4
CASSRATAANYGYTF,TGCGCCAGCAGCAGGGCGACAGCAGCTAACTATGGCTACACCTTC,-,-,TRBJ1-2,TRBV5-1
CASRLAGGQETQYF,TGTGCCAGCAGGTTGGCCGGGGGGCAGGAGACCCAGTACTTC,-,-,TRBJ2-5,TRBV28
CASSLAGTGYTEGIF,TGTGCCAGCAGCTTAGCAGGGACAGGGTACACCGAGGGGATCTTT,TRBD1,-,TRBJ1-1,TRBV7-9
CASRGTPSPNTEAFF,TGTGCCAGCAGAGGGACACCGAGTCCCAACACTGAAGCTTTCTTT,-,once,TRBJ1-1,TRBV6-5
CAIKQSGTRDTEAFF,TGTGCCATCAAACAGTCCGGGACTCGGGACACTGAAGCTTTCTTT,-,-,TRBJ1-1,TRBV10-3
CASSQAFVLSPLHF,TGCGCCAGCAGCCAAGCGTTTGTGCTTTCACCCCTCCACTTT,-,-,TRBJ1-6,TRBV4-1
CASPGQKSNTEAFF,TGTGCCTCCCCGGGACAGAAATCGAACACTGAAGCTTTCTTT,TRBD1,-,TRBJ1-1,TRBV6-1
CASSDPGTAGGYTF,TGTGCCAGCAGCGACCCCGGGACAGCTGGTGGCTACACCTTC,TRBD1,-,TRBJ1-2,TRBV7-9
CASSLEVSGELFF,TGTGCCAGCAGCTTAGAAGTGTCCGGGGAGCTGTTTTTT,-,-,TRBJ2-2,TRBV11-2
CASSENQGWGEQYF,TGTGCCAGCAGTGAAAATCAGGGCTGGGGGGAGCAGTACTTC,-,-,TRBJ2-7,TRBV25-1
CASSVGGSSNQPQHF,TGTGCCAGCAGCGTAGGCGGTTCTAGCAATCAGCCCCAGCATTTT,-,-,TRBJ1-5,TRBV9
CASRYAGTGTYNEQFF,TGTGCCAGCAGGTACGCTGGGACAGGGACCTACAATGAGCAGTTCTTC,TRBD1,-,TRBJ2-1,TRBV12-3/TRBV12-4
CASSLEAGVNSPLHF,TGTGCCAGCAGCTTAGAGGCAGGGGTTAATTCACCCCTCCACTTT,-,-,TRBJ1-6,TRBV11-2
CASNGLAGGANTGELFF,TGTGCCAGCAACGGACTAGCGGGAGGTGCGAACACCGGGGAGCTGTTTTTT,TRBD2,-,TRBJ2-2,TRBV2
CASSEGQSNTGELFF,TGTGCCAGCAGCGAGGGACAGAGTAACACCGGGGAGCTGTTTTTT,TRBD1,-,TRBJ2-2,TRBV7-3
CATSGTTGGVETQYF,TGTGCCACCAGTGGGACGACAGGGGGCGTAGAGACCCAGTACTTC,TRBD1,-,TRBJ2-5,TRBV24-1
CAWNRRGDAYNEQFF,TGTGCCTGGAACCGAAGGGGTGACGCCTACAATGAGCAGTTCTTC,-,-,TRBJ2-1,TRBV30
CASSQEGLAYTDTQYF,TGTGCCAGCAGCCAAGAGGGACTAGCGTACACAGATACGCAGTATTTT,TRBD2,-,TRBJ2-3,TRBV3-1
CASSETTGFASNQPQHF,TGTGCCAGCTCAGAAACGACAGGGTTTGCGAGCAATCAGCCCCAGCATTTT,TRBD1,-,TRBJ1-5,TRBV18
CASSLTRGGQFF,TGTGCCAGCAGCCTAACTCGAGGGGGGCAGTTCTTC,-,-,TRBJ2-1,TRBV13